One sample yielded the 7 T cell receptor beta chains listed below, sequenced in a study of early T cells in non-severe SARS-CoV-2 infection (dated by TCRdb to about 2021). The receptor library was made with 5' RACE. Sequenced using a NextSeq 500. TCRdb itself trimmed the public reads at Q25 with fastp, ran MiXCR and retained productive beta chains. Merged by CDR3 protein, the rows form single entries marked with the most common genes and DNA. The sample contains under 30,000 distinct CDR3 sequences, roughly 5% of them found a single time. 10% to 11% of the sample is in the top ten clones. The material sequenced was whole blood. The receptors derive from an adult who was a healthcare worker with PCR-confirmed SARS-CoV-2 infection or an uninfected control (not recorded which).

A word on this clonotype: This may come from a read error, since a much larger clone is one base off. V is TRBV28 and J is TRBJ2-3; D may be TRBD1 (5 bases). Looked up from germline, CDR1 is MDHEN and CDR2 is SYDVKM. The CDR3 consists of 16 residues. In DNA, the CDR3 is TGTGCCAGCTGTTTCTTTTATGACAGAGACACAGATACGCAGTATTTT. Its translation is CASCFFYDRDTDTQYF.

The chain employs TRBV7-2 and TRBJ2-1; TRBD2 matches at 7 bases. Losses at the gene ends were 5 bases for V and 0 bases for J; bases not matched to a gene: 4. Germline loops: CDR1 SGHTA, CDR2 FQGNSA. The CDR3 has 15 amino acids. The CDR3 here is CASSKSGASYNEQFF. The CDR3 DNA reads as TGTGCCAGCAGCAAAAGCGGGGCCTCCTACAATGAGCAGTTCTTC.

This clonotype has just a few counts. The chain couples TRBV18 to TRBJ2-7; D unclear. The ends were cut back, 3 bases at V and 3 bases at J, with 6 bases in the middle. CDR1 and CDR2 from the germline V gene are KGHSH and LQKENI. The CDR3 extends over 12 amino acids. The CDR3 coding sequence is TGTGCCAGCTCACCGAACAACTACGAGCAGTACTTC. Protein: CASSPNNYEQYF.

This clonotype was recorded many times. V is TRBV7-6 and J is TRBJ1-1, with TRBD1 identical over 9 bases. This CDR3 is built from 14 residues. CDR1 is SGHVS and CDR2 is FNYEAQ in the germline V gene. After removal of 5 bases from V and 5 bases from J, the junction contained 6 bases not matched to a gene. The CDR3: CASSMGQGGTEAFF. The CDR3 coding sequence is TGTGCCAGCAGCATGGGACAGGGAGGTACTGAAGCTTTCTTT. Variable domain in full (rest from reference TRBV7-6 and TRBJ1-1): GAGVSQSPRYKVTKRGQDVALRCDPISGHVSLYWYRQALGQGPEFLTYFNYEAQQDKSGLPNDRFSAERPEGSISTLTIQRTEQRDSAMYRCASSMGQGGTEAFFGQGTRLTVV.

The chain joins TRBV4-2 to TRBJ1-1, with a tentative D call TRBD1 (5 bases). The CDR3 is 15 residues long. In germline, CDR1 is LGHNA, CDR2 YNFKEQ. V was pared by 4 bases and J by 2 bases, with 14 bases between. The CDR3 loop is CASSRGGGGNTEAFF. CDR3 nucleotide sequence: TGTGCCAGCAGCCGAGGTGGGGGAGGAAACACTGAAGCTTTCTTT.

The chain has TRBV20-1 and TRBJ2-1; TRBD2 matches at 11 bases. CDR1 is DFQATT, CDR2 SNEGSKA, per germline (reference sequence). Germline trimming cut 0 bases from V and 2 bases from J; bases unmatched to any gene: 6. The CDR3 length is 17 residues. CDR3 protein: CSARDTSGGPTYNEQFF. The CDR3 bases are TGCAGTGCTAGAGATACTAGCGGGGGTCCTACCTACAATGAGCAGTTCTTC.

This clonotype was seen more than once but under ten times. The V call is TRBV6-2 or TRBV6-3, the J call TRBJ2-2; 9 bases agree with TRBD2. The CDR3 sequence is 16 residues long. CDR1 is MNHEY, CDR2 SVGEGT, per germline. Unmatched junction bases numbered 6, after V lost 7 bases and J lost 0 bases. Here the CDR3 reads CASTKLAGTNTGELFF. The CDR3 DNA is TGTGCCAGCACCAAACTAGCGGGCACGAACACCGGGGAGCTGTTTTTT.